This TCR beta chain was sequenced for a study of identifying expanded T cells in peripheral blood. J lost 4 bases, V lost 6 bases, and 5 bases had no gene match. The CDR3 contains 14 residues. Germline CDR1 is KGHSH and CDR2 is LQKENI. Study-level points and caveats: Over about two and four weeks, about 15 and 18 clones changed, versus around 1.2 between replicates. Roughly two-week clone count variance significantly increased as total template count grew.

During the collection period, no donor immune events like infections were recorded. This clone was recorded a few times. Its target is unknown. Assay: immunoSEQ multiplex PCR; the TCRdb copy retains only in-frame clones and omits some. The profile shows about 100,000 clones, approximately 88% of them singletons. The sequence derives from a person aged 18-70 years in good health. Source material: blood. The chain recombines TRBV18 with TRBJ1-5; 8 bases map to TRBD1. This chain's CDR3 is CASSLTGGNQPQHF. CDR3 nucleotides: TGTGCCAGCTCGCTAACAGGGGGGAATCAGCCCCAGCATTTT.